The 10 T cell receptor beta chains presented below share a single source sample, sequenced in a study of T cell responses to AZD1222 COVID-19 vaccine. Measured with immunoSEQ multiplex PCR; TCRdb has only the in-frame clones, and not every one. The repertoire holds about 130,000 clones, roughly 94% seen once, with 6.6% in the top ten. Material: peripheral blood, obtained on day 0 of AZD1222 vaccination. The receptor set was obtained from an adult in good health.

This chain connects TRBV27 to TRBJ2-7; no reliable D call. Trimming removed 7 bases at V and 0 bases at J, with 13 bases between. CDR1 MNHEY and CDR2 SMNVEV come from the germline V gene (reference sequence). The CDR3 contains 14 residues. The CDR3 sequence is CASKVYSSSYEQYF. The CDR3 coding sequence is TGTGCCAGCAAGGTGTACTCGAGCTCCTACGAGCAGTACTTC.

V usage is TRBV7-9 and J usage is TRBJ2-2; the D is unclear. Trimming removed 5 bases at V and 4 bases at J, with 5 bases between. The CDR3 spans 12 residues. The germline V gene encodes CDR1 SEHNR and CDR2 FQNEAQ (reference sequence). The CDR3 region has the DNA TGTGCCAGCAGCCCCCCCACCGGGGAGCTGTTTTTT. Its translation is CASSPPTGELFF. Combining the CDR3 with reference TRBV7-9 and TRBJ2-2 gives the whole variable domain DTGVSQNPRHKITKRGQNVTFRCDPISEHNRLYWYRQTLGQGPEFLTYFQNEAQLEKSRLLSDRFSAERPKGSFSTLEIQRTEQGDSAMYLCASSPPTGELFFGEGSRLTVL.

CDR3 amino acids: CASRRGQGRDEQFF. The CDR3 coding sequence is TGTGCCAGCAGGCGGGGGCAGGGGAGGGATGAGCAGTTCTTC. This chain links TRBV2 with TRBJ2-1; TRBD2 is a possible D gene (7 bases). V lost 6 bases, J lost 8 bases, and 17 bases lay in between. The germline CDR1 and CDR2 sequences are SNHLY and FYNNEI. This CDR3 has 14 amino acids.

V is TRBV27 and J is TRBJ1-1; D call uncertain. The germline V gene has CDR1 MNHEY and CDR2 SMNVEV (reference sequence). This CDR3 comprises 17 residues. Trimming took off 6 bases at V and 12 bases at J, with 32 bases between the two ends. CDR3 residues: CASRGPTTIGALKGTFF. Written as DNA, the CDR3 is TGTGCCAGCAGAGGACCGACAACCATAGGAGCCCTTAAAGGTACTTTCTTT.

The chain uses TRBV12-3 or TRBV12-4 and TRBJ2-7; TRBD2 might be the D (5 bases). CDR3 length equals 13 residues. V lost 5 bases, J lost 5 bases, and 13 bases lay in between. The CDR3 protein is CASSLPSEDEQYF. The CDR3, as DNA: TGTGCCAGCAGTCTCCCGTCGGAGGACGAGCAGTACTTC.

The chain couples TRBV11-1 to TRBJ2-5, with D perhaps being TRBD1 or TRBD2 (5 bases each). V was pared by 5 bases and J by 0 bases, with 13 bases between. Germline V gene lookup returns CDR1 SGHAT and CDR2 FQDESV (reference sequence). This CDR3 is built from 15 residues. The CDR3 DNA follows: TGTGCCAGCAGCAAGGGACGGACGTACCAAGAGACCCAGTACTTC. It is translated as CASSKGRTYQETQYF. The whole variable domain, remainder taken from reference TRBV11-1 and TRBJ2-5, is EAEVAQSPRYKITEKSQAVAFWCDPISGHATLYWYRQILGQGPELLVQFQDESVVDDSQLPKDRFSAERLKGVDSTLKIQPAELGDSAMYLCASSKGRTYQETQYFGPGTRLLVL.

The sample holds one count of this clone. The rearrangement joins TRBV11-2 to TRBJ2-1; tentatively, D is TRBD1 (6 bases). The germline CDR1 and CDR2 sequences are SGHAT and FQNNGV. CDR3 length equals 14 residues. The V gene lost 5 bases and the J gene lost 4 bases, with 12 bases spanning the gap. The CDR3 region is CASSMGHTYNEQFF. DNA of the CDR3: TGTGCCAGCAGCATGGGACACACATACAATGAGCAGTTCTTC.

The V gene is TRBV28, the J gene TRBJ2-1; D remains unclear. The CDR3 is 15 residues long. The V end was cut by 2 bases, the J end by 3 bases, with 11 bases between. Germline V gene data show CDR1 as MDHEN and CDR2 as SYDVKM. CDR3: CASSLTRSLYNEQFF. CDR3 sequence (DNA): TGTGCCAGCAGTTTAACCCGATCTCTCTACAATGAGCAGTTCTTC.

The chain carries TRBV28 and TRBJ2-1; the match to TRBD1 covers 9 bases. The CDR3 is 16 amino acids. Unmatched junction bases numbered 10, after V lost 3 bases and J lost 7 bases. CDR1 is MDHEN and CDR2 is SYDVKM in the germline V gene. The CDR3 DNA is TGTGCCAGCAGTTTCACCTCCGGGACAGGGAAAAATGAGCAGTTCTTC. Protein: CASSFTSGTGKNEQFF.

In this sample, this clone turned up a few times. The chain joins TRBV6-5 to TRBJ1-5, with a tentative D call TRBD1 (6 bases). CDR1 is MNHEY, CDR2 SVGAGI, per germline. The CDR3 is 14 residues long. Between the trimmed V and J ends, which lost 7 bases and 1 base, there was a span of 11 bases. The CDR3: CASNPRGSNQPQHF. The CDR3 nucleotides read TGTGCCAGCAACCCTAGGGGGAGCAATCAGCCCCAGCATTTT.